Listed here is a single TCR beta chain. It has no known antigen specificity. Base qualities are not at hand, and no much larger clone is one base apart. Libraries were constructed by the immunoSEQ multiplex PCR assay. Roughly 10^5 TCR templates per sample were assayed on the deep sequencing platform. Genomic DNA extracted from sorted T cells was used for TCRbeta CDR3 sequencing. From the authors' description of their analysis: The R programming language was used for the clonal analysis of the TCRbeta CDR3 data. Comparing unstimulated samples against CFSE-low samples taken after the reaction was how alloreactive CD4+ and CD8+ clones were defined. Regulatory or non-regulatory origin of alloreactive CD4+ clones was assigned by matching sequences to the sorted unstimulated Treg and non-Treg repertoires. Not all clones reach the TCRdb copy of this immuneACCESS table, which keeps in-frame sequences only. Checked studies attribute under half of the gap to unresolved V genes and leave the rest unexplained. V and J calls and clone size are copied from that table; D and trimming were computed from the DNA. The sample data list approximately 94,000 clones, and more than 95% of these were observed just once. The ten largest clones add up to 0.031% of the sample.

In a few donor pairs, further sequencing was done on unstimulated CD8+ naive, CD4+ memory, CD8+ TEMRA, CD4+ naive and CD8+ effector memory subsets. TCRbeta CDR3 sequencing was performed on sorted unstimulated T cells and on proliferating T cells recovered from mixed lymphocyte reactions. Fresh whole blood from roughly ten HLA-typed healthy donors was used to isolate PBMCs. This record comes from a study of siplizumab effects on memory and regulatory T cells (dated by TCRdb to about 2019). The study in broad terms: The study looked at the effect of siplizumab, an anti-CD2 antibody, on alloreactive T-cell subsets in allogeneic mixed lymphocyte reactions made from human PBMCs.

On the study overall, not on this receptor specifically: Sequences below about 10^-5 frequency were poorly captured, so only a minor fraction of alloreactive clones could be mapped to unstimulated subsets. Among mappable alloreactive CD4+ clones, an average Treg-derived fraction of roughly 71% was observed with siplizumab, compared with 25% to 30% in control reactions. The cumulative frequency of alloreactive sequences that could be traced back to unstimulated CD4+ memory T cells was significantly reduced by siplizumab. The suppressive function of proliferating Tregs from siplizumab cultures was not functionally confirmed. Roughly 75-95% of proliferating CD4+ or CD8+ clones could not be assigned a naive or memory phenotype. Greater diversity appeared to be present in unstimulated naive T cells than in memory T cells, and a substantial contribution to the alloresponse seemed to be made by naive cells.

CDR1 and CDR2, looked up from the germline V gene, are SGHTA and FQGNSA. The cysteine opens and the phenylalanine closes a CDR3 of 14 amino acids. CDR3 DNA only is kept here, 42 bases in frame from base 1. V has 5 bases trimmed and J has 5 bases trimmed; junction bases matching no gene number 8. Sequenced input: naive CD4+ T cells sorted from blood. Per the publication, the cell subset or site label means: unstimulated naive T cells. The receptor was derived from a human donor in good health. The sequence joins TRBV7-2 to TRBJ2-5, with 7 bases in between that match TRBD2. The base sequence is TGTGCCAGCAGCCCAATGGGGGGGAGGGAGACCCAGTACTTC. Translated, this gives CASSPMGGRETQYF.